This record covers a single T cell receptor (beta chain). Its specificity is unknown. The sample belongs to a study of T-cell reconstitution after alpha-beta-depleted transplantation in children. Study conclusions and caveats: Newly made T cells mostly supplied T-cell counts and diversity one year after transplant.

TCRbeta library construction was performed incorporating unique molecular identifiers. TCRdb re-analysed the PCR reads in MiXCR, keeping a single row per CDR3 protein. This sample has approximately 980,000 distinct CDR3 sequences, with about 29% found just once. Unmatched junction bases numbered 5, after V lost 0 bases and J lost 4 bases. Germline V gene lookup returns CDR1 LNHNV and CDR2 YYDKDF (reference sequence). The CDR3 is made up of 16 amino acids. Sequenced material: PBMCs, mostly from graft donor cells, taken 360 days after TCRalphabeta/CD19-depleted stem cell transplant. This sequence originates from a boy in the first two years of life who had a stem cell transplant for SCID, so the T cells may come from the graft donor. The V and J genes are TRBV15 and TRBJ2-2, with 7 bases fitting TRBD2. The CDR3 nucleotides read TGTGCCACCAGCAGAGATCTTTCGGGGGGCACCGGGGAGCTGTTTTTT. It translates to CATSRDLSGGTGELFF.